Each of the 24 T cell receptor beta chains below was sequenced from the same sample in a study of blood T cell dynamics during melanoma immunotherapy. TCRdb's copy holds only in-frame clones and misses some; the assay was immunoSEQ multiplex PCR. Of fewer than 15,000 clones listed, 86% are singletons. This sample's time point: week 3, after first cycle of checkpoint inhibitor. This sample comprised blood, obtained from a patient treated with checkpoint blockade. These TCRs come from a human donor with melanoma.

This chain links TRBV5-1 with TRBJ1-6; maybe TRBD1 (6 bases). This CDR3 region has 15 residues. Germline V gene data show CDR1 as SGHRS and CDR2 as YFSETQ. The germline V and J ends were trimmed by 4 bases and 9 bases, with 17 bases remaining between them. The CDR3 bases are TGCGCCAGCAGCCTGACGGGGGGCATGGGTTCACCCCTCCACTTT. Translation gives CASSLTGGMGSPLHF.

The CDR3 region is CASSLFEDTQYF. CDR3 in DNA: TGTGCCAGCAGCTTGTTTGAAGATACGCAGTATTTT. The rearrangement links TRBV5-4 to TRBJ2-3; the D is unclear. The CDR3 contains 12 residues. Trimming shortened V by 1 base and J by 5 bases, and 5 bases separated the two germline ends. Germline V CDR1 and CDR2: SGHNT, YYREEE (reference sequence).

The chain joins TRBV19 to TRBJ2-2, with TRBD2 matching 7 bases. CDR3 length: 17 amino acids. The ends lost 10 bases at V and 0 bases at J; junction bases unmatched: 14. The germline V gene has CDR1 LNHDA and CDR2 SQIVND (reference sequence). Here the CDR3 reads CATTVRGGGANTGELFF. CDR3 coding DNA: TGTGCCACCACCGTTCGGGGCGGGGGTGCGAACACCGGGGAGCTGTTTTTT.

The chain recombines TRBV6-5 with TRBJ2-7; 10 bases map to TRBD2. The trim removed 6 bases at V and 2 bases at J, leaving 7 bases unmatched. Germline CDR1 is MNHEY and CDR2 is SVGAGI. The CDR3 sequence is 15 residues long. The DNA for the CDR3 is TGTGCCAGCAGGATAGGACTAGCGGCTACCTACGAGCAGTACTTC. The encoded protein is CASRIGLAATYEQYF.

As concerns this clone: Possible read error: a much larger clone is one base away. The CDR3 DNA sequence: TGTACCAGCAGTGACAGGGGAAATCAGCCCCAGCATTTT. Its protein is CTSSDRGNQPQHF. J is TRBJ1-5 and V is TRBV28, with TRBD1 matching over 8 bases. Germline V gene sequence: CDR1 MDHEN, CDR2 SYDVKM. The CDR3 spans 13 residues.

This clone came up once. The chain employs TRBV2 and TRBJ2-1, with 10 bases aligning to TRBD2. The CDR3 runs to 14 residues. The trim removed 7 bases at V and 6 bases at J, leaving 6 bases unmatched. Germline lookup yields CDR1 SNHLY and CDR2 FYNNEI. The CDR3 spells CASMKGLAINEQFF. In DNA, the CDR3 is TGTGCCAGCATGAAGGGACTAGCGATCAATGAGCAGTTCTTC.

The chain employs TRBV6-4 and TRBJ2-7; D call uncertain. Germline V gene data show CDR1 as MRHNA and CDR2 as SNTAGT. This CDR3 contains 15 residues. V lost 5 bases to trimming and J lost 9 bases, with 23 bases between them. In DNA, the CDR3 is TGTGCCAGCAGTTATAAGATTTCCCCTGATGGTGTGCAGTACTTC. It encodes CASSYKISPDGVQYF.

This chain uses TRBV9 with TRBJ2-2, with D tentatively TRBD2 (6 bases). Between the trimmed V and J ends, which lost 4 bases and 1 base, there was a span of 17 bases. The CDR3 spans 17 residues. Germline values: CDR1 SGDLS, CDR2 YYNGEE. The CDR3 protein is CASSLLRDSGNTGELFF. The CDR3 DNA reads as TGTGCCAGCAGCCTCCTCCGGGATAGCGGGAACACCGGGGAGCTGTTTTTT. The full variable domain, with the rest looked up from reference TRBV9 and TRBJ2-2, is DSGVTQTPKHLITATGQRVTLRCSPRSGDLSVYWYQQSLDQGLQFLIQYYNGEERAKGNILERFSAQQFPDLHSELNLSSLELGDSALYFCASSLLRDSGNTGELFFGEGSRLTVL.

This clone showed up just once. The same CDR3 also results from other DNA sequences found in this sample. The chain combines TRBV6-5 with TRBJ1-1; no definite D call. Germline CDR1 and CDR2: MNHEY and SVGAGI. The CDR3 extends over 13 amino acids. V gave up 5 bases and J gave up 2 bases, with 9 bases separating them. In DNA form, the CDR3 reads TGTGCCAGCAGTATTCGGCGAAACACTGAAGCTTTCTTT. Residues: CASSIRRNTEAFF.

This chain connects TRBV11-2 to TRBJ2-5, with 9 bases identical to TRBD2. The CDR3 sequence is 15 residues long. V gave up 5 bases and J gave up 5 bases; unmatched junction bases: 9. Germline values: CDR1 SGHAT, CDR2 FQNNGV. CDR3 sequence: CASSPLSGSRETQYF. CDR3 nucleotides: TGTGCCAGCAGCCCACTTAGCGGGAGTAGGGAGACCCAGTACTTC. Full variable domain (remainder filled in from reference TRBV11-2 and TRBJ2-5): EAGVAQSPRYKIIEKRQSVAFWCNPISGHATLYWYQQILGQGPKLLIQFQNNGVVDDSQLPKDRFSAERLKGVDSTLKIQPAKLEDSAVYLCASSPLSGSRETQYFGPGTRLLVL.

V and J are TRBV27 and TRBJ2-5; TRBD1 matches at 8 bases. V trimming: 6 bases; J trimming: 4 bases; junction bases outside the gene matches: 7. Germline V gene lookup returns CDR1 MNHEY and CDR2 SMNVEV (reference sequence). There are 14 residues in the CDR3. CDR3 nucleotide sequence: TGTGCCAGCAGAACCCGACAGGGGTCAGAGACCCAGTACTTC. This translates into CASRTRQGSETQYF.

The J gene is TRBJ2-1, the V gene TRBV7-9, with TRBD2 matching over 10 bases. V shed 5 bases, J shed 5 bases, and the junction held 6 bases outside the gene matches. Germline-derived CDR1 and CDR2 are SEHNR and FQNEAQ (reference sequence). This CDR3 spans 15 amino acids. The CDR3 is CASSPRTSGNNEQFF. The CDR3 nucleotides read TGTGCCAGCAGCCCCCGGACTAGCGGCAACAATGAGCAGTTCTTC.

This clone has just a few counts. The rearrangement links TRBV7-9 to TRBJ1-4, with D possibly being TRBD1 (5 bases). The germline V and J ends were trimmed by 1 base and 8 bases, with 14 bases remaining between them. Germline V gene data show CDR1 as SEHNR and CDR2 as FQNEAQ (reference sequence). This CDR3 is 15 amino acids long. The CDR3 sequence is CASSLGGQGSEKLFF. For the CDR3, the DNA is TGTGCCAGCAGCTTAGGTGGACAAGGGTCCGAAAAACTGTTTTTT.

The CDR3 region is CASSQEGSAGGWNEQFF. The CDR3, as DNA: TGTGCCAGCAGCCAAGAGGGTTCAGCGGGAGGGTGGAATGAGCAGTTCTTC. The J gene is TRBJ2-1, the V gene TRBV4-2; 10 bases align to TRBD2. The CDR3 loop spans 17 amino acids. Germline V CDR1 and CDR2: LGHNA, YNFKEQ. Germline trimming cut 0 bases from V and 7 bases from J; bases unmatched to any gene: 9.

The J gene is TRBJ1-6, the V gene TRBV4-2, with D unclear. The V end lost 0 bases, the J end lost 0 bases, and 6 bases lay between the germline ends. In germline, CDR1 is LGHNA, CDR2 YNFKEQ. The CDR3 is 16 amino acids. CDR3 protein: CASSQEFRSYNSPLHF. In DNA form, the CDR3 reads TGTGCCAGCAGCCAAGAGTTCCGCTCCTATAATTCACCCCTCCACTTT.

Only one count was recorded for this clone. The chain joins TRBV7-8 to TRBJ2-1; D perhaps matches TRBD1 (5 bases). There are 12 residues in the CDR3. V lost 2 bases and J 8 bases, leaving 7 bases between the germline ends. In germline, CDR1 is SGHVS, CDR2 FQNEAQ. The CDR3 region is CASSLQGDEQFF. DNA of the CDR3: TGTGCCAGCAGCTTACAAGGGGATGAGCAGTTCTTC.

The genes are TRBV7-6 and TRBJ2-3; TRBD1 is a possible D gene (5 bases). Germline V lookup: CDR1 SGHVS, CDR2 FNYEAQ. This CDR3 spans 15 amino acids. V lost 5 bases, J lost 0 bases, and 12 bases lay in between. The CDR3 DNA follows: TGTGCCAGCAGCGCCAGGGTTTCTAGCACAGATACGCAGTATTTT. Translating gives CASSARVSSTDTQYF.

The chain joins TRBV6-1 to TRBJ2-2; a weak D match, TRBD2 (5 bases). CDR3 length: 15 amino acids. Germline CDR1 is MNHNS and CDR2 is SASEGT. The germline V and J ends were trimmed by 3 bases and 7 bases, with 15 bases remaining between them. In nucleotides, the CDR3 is TGTGCCAGCAGTGATGGTGCCGGGAAGGTCGGGGAGCTGTTTTTT. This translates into CASSDGAGKVGELFF.

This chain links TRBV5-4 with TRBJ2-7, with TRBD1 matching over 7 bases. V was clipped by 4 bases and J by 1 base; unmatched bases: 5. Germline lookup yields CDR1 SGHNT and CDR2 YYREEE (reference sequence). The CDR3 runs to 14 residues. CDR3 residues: CASSPRGQSYEQYF. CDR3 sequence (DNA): TGTGCCAGCAGCCCGAGGGGGCAATCCTACGAGCAGTACTTC.

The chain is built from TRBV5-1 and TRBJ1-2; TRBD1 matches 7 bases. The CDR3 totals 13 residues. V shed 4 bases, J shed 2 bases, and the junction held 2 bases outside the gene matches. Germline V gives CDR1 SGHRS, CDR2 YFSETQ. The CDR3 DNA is TGCGCCAGCAGCGAGACAGGGAACTATGGCTACACCTTC. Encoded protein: CASSETGNYGYTF.

The CDR3 DNA follows: TGTGCCAGCATTCTTAGCGGGAGTTCAAGGAAGCAGTATTTT. It translates to CASILSGSSRKQYF. This chain joins TRBV28 and TRBJ2-3; 9 bases are a match to TRBD2. The V and J ends lost 7 bases and 11 bases, in that order; junction bases with no gene match: 13. CDR3 size: 14 residues. Germline V lookup: CDR1 MDHEN, CDR2 SYDVKM.

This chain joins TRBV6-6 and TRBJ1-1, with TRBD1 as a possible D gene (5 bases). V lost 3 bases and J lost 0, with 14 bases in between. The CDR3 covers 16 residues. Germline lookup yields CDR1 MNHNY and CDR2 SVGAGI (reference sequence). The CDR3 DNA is TGTGCCAGCAGTTATAAAGGGGAAGGACTGAACACTGAAGCTTTCTTT. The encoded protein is CASSYKGEGLNTEAFF.

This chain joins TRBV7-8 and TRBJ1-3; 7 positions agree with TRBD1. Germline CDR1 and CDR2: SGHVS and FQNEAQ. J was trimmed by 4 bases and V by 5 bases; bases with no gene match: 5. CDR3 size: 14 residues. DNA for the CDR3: TGTGCCAGCAGCCCGCTGACAGGGGGAAACACCATATATTTT. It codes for CASSPLTGGNTIYF.

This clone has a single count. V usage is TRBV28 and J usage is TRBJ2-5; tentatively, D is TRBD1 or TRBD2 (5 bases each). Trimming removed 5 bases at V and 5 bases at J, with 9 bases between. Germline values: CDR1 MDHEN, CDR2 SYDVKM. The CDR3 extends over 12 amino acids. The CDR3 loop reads CASSVRDETQYF. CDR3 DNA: TGTGCCAGCAGTGTCAGGGACGAGACCCAGTACTTC.